The 12 T cell receptor beta chains reported below all come from one sample, sequenced in a study of OX40 agonist ivuxolimab in advanced cancers. Produced via immunoSEQ multiplex PCR; TCRdb's table is partial and in-frame only. The sample lists 50,000 to 65,000 clones; about 81% were seen once. The specimen comprised CD4+ or CD8+ T cells sorted from blood, sampled in a trial of the OX40 agonist ivuxolimab. The receptors stem from an adult with an advanced solid tumor such as melanoma, head and neck, liver or kidney cancer.

V usage is TRBV12-5 and J usage is TRBJ1-4, with a possible D match to TRBD1 (5 bases). CDR1 and CDR2 (germline): LGHNT, FRNRAP. Trimming left V 5 bases short and J 8 bases short, with 12 bases between. This CDR3 comprises 13 residues. CDR3 amino acids: CASGLTGTEKLFF. Here the CDR3 DNA reads TGTGCTAGTGGTCTTACGGGGACGGAAAAACTGTTTTTT. The full variable domain, with the rest looked up from reference TRBV12-5 and TRBJ1-4, is DARVTQTPRHKVTEMGQEVTMRCQPILGHNTVFWYRQTMMQGLELLAYFRNRAPLDDSGMPKDRFSAEMPDATLATLKIQPSEPRDSAVYFCASGLTGTEKLFFGSGTQLSVL.

V usage is TRBV18 and J usage is TRBJ1-6, with D uncertain. The ends were cut back, 6 bases at V and 5 bases at J, with 11 bases in the middle. The CDR3 consists of 14 residues. Germline CDR1 KGHSH, CDR2 LQKENI. The CDR3 loop reads CASSANWDNSPLHF. CDR3 sequence (DNA): TGTGCCAGCTCGGCTAATTGGGATAATTCACCCCTCCACTTT.

The chain uses TRBV25-1 and TRBJ1-6, with a possible D match to TRBD1 (6 bases). This CDR3 has 18 amino acids. V lost 8 bases and J 5 bases, leaving 25 bases between the germline ends. CDR1 is MGHDK and CDR2 is SYGVNS in the germline V gene. CDR3 in DNA: TGTGCCAGCCCTCCACAGGGACCCGATGCTCTAGATAATTCACCCCTCCACTTT. Translation: CASPPQGPDALDNSPLHF.

There are a few counts of this clone. The chain links TRBV6-4 to TRBJ1-6; 9 positions agree with TRBD1. The length of the CDR3 is 15 residues. Losses at the gene ends were 4 bases for V and 9 bases for J; bases not matched to a gene: 7. Germline CDR1 and CDR2: MRHNA and SNTAGT. CDR3 bases: TGTGCCAGCAGTGTCGAGGGACAGGGTAGTTCACCCCTCCACTTT. Encoded protein: CASSVEGQGSSPLHF.

The CDR3 sequence is CASSLVRLAGGRYSYEQYF. The CDR3 DNA reads TGTGCCAGCAGCCTGGTGAGACTAGCGGGGGGCCGCTACTCCTACGAGCAGTACTTC. The V gene is TRBV4-2, the J gene TRBJ2-7, with 13 bases identical to TRBD2. The CDR3 is made up of 19 amino acids. Looked up from germline, CDR1 is LGHNA and CDR2 is YNFKEQ. The junction had 12 bases not matched to a gene; V was cut back by 4 bases and J by 0 bases.

The CDR3 loop is CASSLVSSGTQYF. The CDR3 DNA is TGTGCCAGCAGCTTAGTGTCTAGCGGCACGCAGTATTTT. The chain joins TRBV7-9 to TRBJ2-3, with 7 bases lining up with TRBD2. V dropped 1 base and J dropped 9; count of bases not matched to a gene: 4. Germline CDR1 SEHNR, CDR2 FQNEAQ (reference sequence). This CDR3 is built from 13 residues.

This chain joins TRBV29-1 and TRBJ1-2, with D perhaps matching TRBD1 (5 bases). Germline values: CDR1 SQVTM, CDR2 ANQGSEA. The germline V and J ends were trimmed by 7 bases and 0 bases, with 9 bases remaining between them. CDR3 length: 12 residues. DNA of the CDR3: TGCAGCGCCGGGACGGCTAACTATGGCTACACCTTC. The encoded protein is CSAGTANYGYTF.

V usage is TRBV25-1 and J usage is TRBJ1-2, with 8 bases matching TRBD1. V was pared by 6 bases and J by 3 bases, with 3 bases of the junction left unmatched. Looked up from germline, CDR1 is MGHDK and CDR2 is SYGVNS. This CDR3 is 13 amino acids long. The DNA for the CDR3 is TGTGCCAGCAGAGAGGGACAGGACTATGGCTACACCTTC. Amino acids: CASREGQDYGYTF.

The rearrangement links TRBV7-2 to TRBJ2-2; D call uncertain. There are 15 residues in the CDR3. Germline CDR1 is SGHTA and CDR2 is FQGNSA. The V end was cut by 5 bases, the J end by 1 base, with 11 bases between. The CDR3: CASSRGGVNTGELFF. CDR3 nucleotide sequence: TGTGCCAGCAGCCGTGGTGGCGTGAACACCGGGGAGCTGTTTTTT.

The J gene is TRBJ1-1, the V gene TRBV19; 8 positions match TRBD1. CDR3 length: 15 amino acids. The germline V gene encodes CDR1 LNHDA and CDR2 SQIVND (reference sequence). After removal of 7 bases from V and 3 bases from J, the junction contained 10 bases not matched to a gene. The CDR3 DNA follows: TGTGCCAGTAATTATCAGGGGGCGCCGGACACTGAAGCTTTCTTT. It is translated as CASNYQGAPDTEAFF.

The genes are TRBV6-5 and TRBJ1-1; 7 nucleotides agree with TRBD1. This CDR3 spans 15 amino acids. Germline V gene sequence: CDR1 MNHEY, CDR2 SVGAGI. J was trimmed by 3 bases and V by 6 bases; bases with no gene match: 10. CDR3 amino acids: CASSPLDRLDTEAFF. CDR3 sequence (DNA): TGTGCCAGCAGCCCTCTGGACAGGCTGGACACTGAAGCTTTCTTT.

This clone was counted at least ten times. The chain is built from TRBV5-1 and TRBJ2-7; D gene unclear. Germline CDR1 reads SGHRS; CDR2 reads YFSETQ. V shed 0 bases and J shed 9 bases, with 7 bases lying between them. The CDR3 extends over 11 amino acids. CDR3 sequence: CASSLGPRQYF. Here the CDR3 DNA reads TGCGCCAGCAGCTTGGGCCCCAGGCAGTACTTC. The full variable domain, its missing parts supplied by reference TRBV5-1 and TRBJ2-7, is KAGVTQTPRYLIKTRGQQVTLSCSPISGHRSVSWYQQTPGQGLQFLFEYFSETQRNKGNFPGRFSGRQFSNSRSEMNVSTLELGDSALYLCASSLGPRQYFGPGTRLTVT.